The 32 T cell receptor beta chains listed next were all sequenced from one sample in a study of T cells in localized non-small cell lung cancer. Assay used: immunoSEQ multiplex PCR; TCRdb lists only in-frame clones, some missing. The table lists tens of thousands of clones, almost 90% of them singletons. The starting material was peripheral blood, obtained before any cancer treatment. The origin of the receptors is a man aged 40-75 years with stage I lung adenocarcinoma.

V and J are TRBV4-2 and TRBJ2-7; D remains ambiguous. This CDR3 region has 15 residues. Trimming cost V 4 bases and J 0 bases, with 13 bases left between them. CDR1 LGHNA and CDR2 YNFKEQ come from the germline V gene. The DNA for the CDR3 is TGTGCCAGCAGCCCCCAGACGGGTGGCTCCTACGAGCAGTACTTC. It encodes CASSPQTGGSYEQYF.

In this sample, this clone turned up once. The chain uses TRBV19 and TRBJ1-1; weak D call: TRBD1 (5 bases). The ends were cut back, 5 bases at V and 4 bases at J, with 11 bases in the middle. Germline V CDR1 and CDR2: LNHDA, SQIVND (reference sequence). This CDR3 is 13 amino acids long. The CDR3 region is CASSWDGSTEAFF. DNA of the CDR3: TGTGCCAGTAGTTGGGACGGTAGCACTGAAGCTTTCTTT.

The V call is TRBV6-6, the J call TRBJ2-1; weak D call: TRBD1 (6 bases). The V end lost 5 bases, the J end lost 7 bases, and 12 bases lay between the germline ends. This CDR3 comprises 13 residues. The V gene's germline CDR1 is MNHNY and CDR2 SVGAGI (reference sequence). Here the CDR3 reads CASSRTDSNEQFF. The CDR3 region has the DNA TGTGCCAGCAGTCGGACGGACAGTAATGAGCAGTTCTTC.

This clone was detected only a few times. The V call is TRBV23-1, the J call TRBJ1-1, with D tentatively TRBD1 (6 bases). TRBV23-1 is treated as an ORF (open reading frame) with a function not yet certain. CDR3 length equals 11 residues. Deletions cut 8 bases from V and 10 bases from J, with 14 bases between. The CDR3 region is CASLQAGVAFF. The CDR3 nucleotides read TGCGCCAGCTTACAAGCAGGGGTAGCTTTCTTT.

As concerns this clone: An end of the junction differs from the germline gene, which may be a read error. The CDR3 nucleotides read TGTGCCAGCTCAAGGGACAGGAACTCCGGGGAGCTGTTTTTT. It yields the protein CASSRDRNSGELFF. The chain recombines TRBV18 with TRBJ2-2; 8 bases fit TRBD1. The germline V gene has CDR1 KGHSH and CDR2 LQKENI. This CDR3 contains 14 residues.

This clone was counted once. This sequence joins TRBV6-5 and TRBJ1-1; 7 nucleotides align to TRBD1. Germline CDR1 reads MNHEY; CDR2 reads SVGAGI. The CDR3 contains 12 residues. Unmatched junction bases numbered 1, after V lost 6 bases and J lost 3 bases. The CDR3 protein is CASRQGDTEAFF. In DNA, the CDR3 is TGTGCCAGCAGGCAGGGGGACACTGAAGCTTTCTTT.

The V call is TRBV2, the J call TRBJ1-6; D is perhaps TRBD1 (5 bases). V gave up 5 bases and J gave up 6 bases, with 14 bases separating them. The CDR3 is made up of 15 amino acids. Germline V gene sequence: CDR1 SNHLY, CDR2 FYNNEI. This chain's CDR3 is CASSTPGLTNSPLHF. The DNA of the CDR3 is TGTGCCAGCAGTACTCCGGGACTGACTAATTCACCCCTCCACTTT.

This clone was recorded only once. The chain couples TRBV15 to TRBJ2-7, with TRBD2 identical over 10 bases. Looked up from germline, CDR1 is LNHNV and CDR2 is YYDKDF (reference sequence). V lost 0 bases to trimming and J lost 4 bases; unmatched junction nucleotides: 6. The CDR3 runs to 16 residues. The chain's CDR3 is CATSRDQASGGYEQYF. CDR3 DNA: TGTGCCACCAGCAGAGATCAGGCTAGCGGGGGTTACGAGCAGTACTTC.

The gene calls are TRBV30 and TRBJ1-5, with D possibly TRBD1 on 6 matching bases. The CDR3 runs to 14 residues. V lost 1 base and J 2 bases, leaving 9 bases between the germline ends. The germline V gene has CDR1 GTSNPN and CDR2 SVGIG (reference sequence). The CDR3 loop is CAWSGGRGNQPQHF. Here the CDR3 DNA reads TGTGCCTGGAGTGGGGGGCGCGGCAATCAGCCCCAGCATTTT. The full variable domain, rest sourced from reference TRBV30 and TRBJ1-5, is SQTIHQWPATLVQPVGSPLSLECTVEGTSNPNLYWYRQAAGRGLQLLFYSVGIGQISSEVPQNLSASRPQDRQFILSSKKLLLSDSGFYLCAWSGGRGNQPQHFGDGTRLSIL.

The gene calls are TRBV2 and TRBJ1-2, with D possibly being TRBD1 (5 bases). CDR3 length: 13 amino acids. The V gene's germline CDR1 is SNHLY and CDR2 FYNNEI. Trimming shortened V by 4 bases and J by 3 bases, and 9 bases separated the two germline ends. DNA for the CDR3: TGTGCCAGCAGTGGGGGGGTGGACTATGGCTACACCTTC. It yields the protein CASSGGVDYGYTF.

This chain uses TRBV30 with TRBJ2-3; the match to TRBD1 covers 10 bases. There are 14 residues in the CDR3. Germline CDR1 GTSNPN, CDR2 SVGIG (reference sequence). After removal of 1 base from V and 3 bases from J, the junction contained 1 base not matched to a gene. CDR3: CAWSGGQGTDTQYF. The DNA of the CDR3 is TGTGCCTGGAGTGGGGGACAGGGGACAGATACGCAGTATTTT.

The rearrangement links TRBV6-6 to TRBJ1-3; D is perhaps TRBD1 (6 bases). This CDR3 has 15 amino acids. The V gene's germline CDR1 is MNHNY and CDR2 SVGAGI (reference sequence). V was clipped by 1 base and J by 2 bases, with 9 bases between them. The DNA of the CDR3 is TGTGCCAGCAGTTACTTTGGGGGCACTGGAAACACCATATATTTT. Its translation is CASSYFGGTGNTIYF.

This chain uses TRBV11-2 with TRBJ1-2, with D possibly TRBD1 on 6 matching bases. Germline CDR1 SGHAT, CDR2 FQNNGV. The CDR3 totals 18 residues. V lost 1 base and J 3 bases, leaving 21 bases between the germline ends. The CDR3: CASSLGGHTGQQDYGYTF. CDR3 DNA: TGTGCCAGCAGCTTAGGGGGGCACACAGGGCAGCAGGACTATGGCTACACCTTC.

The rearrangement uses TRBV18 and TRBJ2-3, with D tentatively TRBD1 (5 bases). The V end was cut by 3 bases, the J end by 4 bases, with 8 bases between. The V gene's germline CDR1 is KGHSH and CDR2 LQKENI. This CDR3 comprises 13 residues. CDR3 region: CASSPTVADTQYF. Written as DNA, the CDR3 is TGTGCCAGCTCACCGACAGTGGCAGATACGCAGTATTTT.

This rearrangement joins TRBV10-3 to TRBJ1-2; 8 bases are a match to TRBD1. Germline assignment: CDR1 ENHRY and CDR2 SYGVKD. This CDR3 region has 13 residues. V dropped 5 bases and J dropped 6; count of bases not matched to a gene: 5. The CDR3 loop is CAISPQGADGYTF. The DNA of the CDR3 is TGTGCCATCAGTCCCCAGGGGGCCGATGGCTACACCTTC.

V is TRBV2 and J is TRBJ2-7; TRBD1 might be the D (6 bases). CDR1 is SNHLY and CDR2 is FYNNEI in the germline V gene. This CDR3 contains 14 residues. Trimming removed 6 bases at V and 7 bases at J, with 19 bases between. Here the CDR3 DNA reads TGTGCCAGCAGCTCGACAGGAGGTGGGTTTGAGCAGTACTTC. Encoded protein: CASSSTGGGFEQYF.

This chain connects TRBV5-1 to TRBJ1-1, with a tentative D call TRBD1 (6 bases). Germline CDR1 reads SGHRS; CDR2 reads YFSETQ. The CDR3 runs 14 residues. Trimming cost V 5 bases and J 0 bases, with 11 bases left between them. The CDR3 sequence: CASRVGQMNTEAFF. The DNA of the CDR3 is TGCGCCAGCAGAGTAGGACAGATGAACACTGAAGCTTTCTTT.

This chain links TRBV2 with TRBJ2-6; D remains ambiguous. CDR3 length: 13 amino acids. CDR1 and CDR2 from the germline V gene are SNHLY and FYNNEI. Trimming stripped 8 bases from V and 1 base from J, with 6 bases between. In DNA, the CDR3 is TGTGCCAGCGGGCCGTCTGGGGCCAACGTCCTGACTTTC. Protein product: CASGPSGANVLTF.

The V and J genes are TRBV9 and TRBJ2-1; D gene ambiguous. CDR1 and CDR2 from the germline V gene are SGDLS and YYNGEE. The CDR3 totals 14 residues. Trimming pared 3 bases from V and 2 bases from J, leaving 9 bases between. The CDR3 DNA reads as TGTGCCAGCAGCGGCAGCGCCCCCTACAATGAGCAGTTCTTC. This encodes CASSGSAPYNEQFF.

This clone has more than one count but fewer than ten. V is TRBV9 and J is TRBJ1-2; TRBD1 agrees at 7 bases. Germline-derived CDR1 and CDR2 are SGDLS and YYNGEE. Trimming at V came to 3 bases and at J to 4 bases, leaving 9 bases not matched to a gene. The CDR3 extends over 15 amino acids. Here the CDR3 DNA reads TGTGCCAGCAGCGACAGACAGGGCGGGACCTATGGCTACACCTTC. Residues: CASSDRQGGTYGYTF.

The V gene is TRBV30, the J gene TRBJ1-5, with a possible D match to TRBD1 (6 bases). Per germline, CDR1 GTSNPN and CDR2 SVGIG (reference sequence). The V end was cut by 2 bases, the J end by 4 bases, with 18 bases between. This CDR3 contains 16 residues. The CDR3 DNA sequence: TGTGCCTGGAGTCTCCGGGGGCGGTGGGTGAATCAGCCCCAGCATTTT. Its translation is CAWSLRGRWVNQPQHF.

The CDR3 region has the DNA TGTGCCAGCAGCGTAGCTGGACAGGGGGGTAGTTCACCCCTCCACTTT. Translation: CASSVAGQGGSSPLHF. J is TRBJ1-6 and V is TRBV9, with 10 bases aligning to TRBD1. J gave up 9 bases and V 0 bases, and 6 bases lay outside the gene matches. This CDR3 is built from 16 residues. Germline-derived CDR1 and CDR2 are SGDLS and YYNGEE.

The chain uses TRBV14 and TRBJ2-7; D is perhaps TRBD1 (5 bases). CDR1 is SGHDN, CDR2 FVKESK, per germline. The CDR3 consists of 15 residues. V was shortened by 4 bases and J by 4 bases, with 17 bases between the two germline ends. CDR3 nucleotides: TGTGCCAGCAGCCTCGGTTGGGGCAGATTTTACGAGCAGTACTTC. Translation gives CASSLGWGRFYEQYF.

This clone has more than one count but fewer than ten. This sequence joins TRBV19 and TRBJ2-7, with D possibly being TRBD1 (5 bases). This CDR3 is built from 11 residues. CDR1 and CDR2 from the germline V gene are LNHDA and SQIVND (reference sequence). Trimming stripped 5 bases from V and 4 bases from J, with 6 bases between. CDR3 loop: CASSQGYEQYF. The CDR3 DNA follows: TGTGCCAGTAGTCAGGGTTACGAGCAGTACTTC.

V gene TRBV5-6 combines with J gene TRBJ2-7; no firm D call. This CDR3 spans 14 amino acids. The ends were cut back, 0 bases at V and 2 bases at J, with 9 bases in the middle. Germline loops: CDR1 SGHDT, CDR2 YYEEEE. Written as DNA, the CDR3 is TGTGCCAGCAGCTTGGGCCAGGTAGCCTACGAGCAGTACTTC. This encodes CASSLGQVAYEQYF.

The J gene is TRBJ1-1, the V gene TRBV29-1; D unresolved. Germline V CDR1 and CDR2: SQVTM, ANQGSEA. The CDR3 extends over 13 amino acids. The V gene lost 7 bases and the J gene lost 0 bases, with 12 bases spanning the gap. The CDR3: CSATRVMNTEAFF. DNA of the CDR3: TGCAGCGCTACACGGGTAATGAACACTGAAGCTTTCTTT. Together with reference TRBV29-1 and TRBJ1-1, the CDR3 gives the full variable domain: SAVISQKPSRDICQRGTSLTIQCQVDSQVTMMFWYRQQPGQSLTLIATANQGSEATYESGFVIDKFPISRPNLTFSTLTVSNMSPEDSSIYLCSATRVMNTEAFFGQGTRLTVV.

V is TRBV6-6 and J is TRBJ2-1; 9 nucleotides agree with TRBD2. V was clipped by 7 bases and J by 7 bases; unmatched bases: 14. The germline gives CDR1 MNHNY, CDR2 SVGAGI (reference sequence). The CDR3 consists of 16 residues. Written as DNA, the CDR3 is TGTGCCAGCACCCTCGGGCGGGGGGGCGATGGTAATGAGCAGTTCTTC. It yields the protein CASTLGRGGDGNEQFF.

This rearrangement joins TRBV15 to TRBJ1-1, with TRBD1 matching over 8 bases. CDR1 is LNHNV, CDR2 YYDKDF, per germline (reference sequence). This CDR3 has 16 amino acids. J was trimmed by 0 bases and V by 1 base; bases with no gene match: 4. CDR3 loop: CATSRGGQAMNTEAFF. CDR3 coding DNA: TGTGCCACCAGCAGAGGGGGACAGGCTATGAACACTGAAGCTTTCTTT.

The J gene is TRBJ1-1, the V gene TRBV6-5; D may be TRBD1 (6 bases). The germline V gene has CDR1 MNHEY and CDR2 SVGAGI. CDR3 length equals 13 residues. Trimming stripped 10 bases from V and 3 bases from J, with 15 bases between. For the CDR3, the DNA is TGTGCCACTCTCGGGGACACCTACACTGAAGCTTTCTTT. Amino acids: CATLGDTYTEAFF.

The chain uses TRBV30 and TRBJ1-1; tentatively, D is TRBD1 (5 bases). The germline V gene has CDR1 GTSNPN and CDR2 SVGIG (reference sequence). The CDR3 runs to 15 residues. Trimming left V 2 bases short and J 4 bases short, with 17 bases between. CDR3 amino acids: CAWSSNRGYGTEAFF. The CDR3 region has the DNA TGTGCCTGGAGTTCGAATAGGGGTTACGGCACTGAAGCTTTCTTT.

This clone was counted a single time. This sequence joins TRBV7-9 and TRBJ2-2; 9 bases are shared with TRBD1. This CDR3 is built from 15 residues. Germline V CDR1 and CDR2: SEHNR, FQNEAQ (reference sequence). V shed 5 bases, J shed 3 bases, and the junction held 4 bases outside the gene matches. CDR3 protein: CASSVRQGDTGELFF. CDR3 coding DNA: TGTGCCAGCAGCGTAAGACAGGGGGACACCGGGGAGCTGTTTTTT.

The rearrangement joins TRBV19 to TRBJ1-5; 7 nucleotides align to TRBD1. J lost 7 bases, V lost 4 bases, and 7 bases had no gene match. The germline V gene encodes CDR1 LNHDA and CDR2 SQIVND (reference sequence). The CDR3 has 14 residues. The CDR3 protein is CASSTTGPGQPQHF. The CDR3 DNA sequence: TGTGCCAGTAGTACGACAGGGCCGGGGCAGCCCCAGCATTTT.